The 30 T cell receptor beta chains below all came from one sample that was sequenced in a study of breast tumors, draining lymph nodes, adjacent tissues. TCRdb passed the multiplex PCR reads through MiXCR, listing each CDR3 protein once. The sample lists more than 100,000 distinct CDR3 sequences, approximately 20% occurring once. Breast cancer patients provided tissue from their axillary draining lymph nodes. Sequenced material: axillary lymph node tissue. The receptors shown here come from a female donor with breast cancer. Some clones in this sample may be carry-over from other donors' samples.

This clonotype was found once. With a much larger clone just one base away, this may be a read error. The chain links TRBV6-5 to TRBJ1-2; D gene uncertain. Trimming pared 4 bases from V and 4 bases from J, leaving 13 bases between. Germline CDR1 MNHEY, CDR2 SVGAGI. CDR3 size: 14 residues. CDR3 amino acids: CASSSQDLTYGYTF. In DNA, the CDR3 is TGTGCCAGCAGTTCCCAAGATCTAACCTATGGCTACACCTTC.

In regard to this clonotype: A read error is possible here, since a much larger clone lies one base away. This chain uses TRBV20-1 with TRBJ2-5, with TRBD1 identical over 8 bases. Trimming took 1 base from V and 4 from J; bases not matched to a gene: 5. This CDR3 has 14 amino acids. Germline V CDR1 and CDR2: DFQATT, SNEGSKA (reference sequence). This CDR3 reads CSARGETGGETQYF. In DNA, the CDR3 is TGCAGTGCTAGAGGGGAAACAGGGGGAGAGACCCAGTACTTC.

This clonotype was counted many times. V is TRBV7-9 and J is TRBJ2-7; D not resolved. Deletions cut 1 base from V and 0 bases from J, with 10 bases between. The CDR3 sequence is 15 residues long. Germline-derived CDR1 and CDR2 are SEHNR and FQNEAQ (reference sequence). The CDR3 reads CASSLEGGHSYEQYF. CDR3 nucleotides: TGTGCCAGCAGCTTAGAAGGCGGCCACTCCTACGAGCAGTACTTC.

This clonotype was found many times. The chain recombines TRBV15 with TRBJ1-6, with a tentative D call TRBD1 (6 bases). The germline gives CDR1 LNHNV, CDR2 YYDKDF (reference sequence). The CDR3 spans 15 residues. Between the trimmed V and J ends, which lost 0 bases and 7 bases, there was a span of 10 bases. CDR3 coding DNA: TGTGCCACCAGCAGAGATCAGGGGTCGAATTCACCCCTCCACTTT. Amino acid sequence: CATSRDQGSNSPLHF.

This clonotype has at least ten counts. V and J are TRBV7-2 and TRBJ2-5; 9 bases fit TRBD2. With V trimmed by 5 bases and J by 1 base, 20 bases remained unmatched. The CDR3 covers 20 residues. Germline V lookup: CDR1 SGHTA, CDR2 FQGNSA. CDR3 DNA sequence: TGTGCCAGCAGCCCGCTGCGCCCGGGACTAGCCAGATACTTCCAAGAGACCCAGTACTTC. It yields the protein CASSPLRPGLARYFQETQYF. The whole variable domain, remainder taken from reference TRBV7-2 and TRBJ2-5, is GAGVSQSPSNKVTEKGKDVELRCDPISGHTALYWYRQSLGQGLEFLIYFQGNSAPDKSGLPSDRFSAERTGGSVSTLTIQRTQQEDSAVYLCASSPLRPGLARYFQETQYFGPGTRLLVL.

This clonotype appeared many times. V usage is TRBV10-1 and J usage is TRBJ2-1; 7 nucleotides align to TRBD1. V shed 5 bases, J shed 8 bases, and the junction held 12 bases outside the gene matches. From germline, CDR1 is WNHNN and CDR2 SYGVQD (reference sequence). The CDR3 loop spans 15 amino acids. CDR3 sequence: CASSSRSGQYDEQFF. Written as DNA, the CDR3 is TGCGCCAGCAGTTCTCGCTCGGGACAGTACGATGAGCAGTTCTTC.

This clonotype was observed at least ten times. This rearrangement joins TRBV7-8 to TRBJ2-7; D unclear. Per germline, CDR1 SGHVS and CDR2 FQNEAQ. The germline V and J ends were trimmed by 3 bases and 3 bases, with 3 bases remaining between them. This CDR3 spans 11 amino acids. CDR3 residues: CASSFNYEQYF. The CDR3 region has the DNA TGTGCCAGCAGCTTTAACTACGAGCAGTACTTC.

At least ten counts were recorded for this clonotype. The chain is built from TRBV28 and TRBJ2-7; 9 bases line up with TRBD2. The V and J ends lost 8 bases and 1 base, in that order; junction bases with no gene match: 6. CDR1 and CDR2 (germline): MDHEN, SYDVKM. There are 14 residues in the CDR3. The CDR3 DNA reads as TGTGCCAGCTGGTCGCGGGAGGGGTCCTACGAGCAGTACTTC. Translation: CASWSREGSYEQYF.

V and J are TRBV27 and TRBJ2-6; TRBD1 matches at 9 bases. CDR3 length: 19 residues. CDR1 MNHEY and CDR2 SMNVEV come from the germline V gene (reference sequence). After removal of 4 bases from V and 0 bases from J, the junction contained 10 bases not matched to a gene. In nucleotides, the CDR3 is TGTGCCAGCAGTTCTATTACAGGGGGCCTCGGCTCTGGGGCCAACGTCCTGACTTTC. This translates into CASSSITGGLGSGANVLTF.

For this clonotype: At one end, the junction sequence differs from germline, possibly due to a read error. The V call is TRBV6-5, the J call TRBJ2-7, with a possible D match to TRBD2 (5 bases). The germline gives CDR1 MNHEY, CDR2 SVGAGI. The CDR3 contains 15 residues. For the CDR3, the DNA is TGCGCCAGCAGCTCTCCACTGGGAGTTACCTACGAGCAGTACTTC. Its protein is CASSSPLGVTYEQYF.

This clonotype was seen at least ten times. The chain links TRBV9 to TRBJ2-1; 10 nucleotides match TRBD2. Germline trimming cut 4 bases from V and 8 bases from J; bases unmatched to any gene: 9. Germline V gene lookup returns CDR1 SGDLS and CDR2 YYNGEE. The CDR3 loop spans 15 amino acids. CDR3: CASSPPSGSIYEQFF. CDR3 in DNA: TGTGCCAGCAGCCCACCTAGCGGGAGTATCTATGAGCAGTTCTTC.

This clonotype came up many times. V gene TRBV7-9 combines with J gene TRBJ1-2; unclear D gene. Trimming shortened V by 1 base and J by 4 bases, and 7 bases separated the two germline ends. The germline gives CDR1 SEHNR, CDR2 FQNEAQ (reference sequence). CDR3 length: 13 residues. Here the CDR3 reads CASSLDRSYGYTF. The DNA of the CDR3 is TGTGCCAGCAGCTTAGACCGATCCTATGGCTACACCTTC.

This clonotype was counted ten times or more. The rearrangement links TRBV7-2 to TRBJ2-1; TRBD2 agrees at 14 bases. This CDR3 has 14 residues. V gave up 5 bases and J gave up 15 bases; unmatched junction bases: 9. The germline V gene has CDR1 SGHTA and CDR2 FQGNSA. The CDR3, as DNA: TGTGCCAGCAGCACGGGGACTAGCGGGAGTATAAGGTTCTTC. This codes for CASSTGTSGSIRFF.

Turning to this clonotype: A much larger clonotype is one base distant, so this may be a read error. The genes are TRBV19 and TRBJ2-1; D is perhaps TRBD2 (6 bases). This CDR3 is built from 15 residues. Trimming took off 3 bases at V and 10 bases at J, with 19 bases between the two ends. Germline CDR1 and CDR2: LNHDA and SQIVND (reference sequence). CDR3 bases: TGTGCCAGTAGTATCGGGACTGGCGGCCAAGGGGAGCAGTTCTTC. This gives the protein CASSIGTGGQGEQFF.

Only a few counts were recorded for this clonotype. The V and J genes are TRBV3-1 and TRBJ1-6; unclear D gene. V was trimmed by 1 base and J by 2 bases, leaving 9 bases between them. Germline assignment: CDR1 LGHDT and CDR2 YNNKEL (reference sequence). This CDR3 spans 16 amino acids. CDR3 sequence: CASSQVTSAYNSPLHF. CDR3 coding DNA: TGTGCCAGCAGCCAAGTTACGTCGGCCTATAATTCACCCCTCCACTTT.

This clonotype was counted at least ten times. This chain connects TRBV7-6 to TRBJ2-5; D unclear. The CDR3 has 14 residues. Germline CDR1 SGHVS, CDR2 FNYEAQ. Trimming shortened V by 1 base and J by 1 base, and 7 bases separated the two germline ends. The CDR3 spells CASSLDVSQETQYF. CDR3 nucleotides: TGTGCCAGCAGCTTAGATGTAAGCCAAGAGACCCAGTACTTC.

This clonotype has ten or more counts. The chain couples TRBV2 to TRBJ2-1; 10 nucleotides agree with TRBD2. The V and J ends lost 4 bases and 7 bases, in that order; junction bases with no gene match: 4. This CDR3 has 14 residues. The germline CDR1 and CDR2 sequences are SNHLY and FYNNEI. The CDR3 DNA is TGTGCCAGCAGTGGTCTAGCGGGAGTGAATGAGCAGTTCTTC. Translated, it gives CASSGLAGVNEQFF.

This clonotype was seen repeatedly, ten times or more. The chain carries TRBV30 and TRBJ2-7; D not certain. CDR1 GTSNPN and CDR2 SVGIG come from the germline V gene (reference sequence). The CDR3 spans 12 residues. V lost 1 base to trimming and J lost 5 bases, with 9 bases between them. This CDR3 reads CAWSATSDEQYF. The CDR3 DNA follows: TGTGCCTGGAGTGCAACAAGTGACGAGCAGTACTTC. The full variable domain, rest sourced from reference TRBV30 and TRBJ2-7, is SQTIHQWPATLVQPVGSPLSLECTVEGTSNPNLYWYRQAAGRGLQLLFYSVGIGQISSEVPQNLSASRPQDRQFILSSKKLLLSDSGFYLCAWSATSDEQYFGPGTRLTVT.

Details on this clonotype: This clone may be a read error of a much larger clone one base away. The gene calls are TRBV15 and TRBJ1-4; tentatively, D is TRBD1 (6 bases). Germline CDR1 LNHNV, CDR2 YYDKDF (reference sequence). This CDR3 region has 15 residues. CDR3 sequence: CATSRHRAGNEELFF. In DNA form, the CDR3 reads TGTGCCACCAGCCGCCACAGGGCCGGTAATGAAGAACTGTTTTTT.

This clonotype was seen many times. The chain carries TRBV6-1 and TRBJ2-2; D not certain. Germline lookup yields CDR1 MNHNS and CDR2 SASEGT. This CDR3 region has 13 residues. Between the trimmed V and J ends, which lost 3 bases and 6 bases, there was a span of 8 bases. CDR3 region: CASSDTGAGELFF. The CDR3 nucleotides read TGTGCCAGCAGTGACACTGGGGCCGGGGAGCTGTTTTTT.

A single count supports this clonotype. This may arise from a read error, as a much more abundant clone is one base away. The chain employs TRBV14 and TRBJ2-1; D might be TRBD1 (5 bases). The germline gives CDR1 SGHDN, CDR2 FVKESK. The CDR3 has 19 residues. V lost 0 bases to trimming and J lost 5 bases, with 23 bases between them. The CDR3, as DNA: TGTGCCAGCAGCCAAGAGGAGTGGGCAGGGTTCCTGTCGGACAATGAGCAGTTCTTC. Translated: CASSQEEWAGFLSDNEQFF.

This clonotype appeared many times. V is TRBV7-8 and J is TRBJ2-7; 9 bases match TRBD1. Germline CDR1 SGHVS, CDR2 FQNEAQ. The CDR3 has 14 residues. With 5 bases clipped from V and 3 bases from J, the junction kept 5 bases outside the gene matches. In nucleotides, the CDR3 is TGTGCCAGCAGCCCATCGGACAGGGGCTACGAGCAGTACTTC. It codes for CASSPSDRGYEQYF.

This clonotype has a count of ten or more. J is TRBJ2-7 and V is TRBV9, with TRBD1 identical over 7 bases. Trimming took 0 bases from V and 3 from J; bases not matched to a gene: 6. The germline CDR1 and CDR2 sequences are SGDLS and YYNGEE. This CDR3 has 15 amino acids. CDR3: CASSVGQGGFYEQYF. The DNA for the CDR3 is TGTGCCAGCAGCGTAGGACAGGGCGGATTCTACGAGCAGTACTTC.

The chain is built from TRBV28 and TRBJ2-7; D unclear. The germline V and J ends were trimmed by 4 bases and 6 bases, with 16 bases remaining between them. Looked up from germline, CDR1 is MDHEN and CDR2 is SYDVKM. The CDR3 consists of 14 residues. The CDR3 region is CASSSTPRLLEQYF. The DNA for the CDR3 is TGTGCCAGCAGTTCCACACCCCGCCTCCTCGAGCAGTACTTC.

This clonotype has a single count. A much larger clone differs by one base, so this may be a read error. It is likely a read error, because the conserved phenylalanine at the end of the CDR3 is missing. In DNA form, the CDR3 reads TGTGCCAGCAGCTTAGCGGGAGGCGGGGAGCTGTTTTCT. It codes for CASSLAGGGELFS. This chain joins TRBV7-3 and TRBJ2-2, with 8 nucleotides matching TRBD2. From germline, CDR1 is SGHTA and CDR2 FQGTGA. The ends lost 2 bases at V and 7 bases at J; junction bases unmatched: 0. The CDR3 is 13 residues long.

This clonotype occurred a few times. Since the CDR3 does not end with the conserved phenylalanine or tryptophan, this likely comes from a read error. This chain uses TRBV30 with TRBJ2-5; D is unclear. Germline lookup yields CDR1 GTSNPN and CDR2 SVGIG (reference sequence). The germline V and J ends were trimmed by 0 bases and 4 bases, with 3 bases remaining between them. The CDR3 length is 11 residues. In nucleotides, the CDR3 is TGTGCCTGGAGTGTACGAGAGACCCAGTACTCC. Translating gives CAWSVRETQYS.

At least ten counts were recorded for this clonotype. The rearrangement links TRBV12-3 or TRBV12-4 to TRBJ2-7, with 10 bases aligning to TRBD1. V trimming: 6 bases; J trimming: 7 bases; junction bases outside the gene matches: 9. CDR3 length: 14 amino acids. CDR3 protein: CASRGTGAKGEQYF. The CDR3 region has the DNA TGTGCCAGCAGGGGGACAGGGGCTAAGGGGGAGCAGTACTTC.

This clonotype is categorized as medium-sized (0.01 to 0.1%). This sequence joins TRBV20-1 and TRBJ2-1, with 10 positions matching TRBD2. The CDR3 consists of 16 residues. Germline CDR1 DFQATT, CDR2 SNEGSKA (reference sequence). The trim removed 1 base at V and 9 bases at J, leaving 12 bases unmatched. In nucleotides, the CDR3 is TGCAGTGCTAGAGGCCCGGGGAGCGGGAGGGTAGGTGAGCAGTTCTTC. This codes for CSARGPGSGRVGEQFF.

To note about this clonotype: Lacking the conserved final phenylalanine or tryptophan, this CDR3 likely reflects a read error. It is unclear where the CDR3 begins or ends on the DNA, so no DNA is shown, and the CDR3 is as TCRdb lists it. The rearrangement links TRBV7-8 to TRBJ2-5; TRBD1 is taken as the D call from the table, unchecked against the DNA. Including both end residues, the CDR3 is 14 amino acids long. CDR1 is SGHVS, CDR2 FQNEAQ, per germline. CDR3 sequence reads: CASRQTGVGETRYL.

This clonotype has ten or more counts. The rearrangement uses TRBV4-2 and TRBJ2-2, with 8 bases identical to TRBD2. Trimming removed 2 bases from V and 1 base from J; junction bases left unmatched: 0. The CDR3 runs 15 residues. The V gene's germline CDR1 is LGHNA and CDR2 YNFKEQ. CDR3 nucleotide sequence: TGTGCCAGCAGCCAAAGCGGGAGGAACACCGGGGAGCTGTTTTTT. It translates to CASSQSGRNTGELFF.